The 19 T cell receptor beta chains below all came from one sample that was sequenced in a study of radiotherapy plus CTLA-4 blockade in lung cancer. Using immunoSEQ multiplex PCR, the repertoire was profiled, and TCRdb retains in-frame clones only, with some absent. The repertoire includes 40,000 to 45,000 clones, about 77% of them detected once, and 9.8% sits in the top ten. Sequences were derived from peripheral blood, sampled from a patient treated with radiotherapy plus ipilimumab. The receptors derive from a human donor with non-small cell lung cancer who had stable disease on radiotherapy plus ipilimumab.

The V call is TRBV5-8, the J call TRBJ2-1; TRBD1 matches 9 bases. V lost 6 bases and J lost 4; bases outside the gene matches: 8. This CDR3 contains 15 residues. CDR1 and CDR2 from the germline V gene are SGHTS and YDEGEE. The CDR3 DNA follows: TGTGCCAGCAACTCCGGGACAGGGCCTTACAATGAGCAGTTCTTC. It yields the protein CASNSGTGPYNEQFF.

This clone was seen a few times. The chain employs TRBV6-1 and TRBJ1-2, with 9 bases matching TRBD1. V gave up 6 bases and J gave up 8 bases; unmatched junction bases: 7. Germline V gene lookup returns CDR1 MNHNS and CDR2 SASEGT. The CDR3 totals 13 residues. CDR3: CASSPWTGVGYTF. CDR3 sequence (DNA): TGTGCCAGCAGCCCGTGGACAGGGGTCGGCTACACCTTC.

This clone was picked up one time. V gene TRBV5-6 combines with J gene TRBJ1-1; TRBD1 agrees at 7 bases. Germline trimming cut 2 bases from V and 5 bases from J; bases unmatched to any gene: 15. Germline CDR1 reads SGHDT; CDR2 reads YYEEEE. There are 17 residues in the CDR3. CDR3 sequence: CASSFNPNRGFPTEAFF. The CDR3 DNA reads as TGTGCCAGCAGCTTTAATCCTAACAGGGGTTTTCCGACTGAAGCTTTCTTT.

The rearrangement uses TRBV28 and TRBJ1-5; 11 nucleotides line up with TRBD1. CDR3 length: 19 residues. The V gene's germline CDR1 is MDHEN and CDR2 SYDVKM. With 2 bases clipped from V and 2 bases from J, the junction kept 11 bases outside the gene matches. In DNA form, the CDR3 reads TGTGCCAGCAGTTTAGCAGCGGACAGGGGGCGCCTCCGCAATCAGCCCCAGCATTTT. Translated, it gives CASSLAADRGRLRNQPQHF.

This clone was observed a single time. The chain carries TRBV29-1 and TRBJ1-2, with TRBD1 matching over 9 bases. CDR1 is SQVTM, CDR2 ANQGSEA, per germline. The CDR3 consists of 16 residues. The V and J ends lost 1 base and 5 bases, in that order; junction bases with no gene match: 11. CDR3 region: CSVEARDRAARYGYTF. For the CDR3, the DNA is TGCAGCGTTGAAGCGAGGGACAGGGCGGCTAGATATGGCTACACCTTC.

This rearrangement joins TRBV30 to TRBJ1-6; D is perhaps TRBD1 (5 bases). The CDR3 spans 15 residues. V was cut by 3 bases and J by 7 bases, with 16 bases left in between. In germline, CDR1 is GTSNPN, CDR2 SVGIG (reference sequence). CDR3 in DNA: TGTGCCTGGAGAGATTGGCGGGGCCGAAATTCACCCCTCCACTTT. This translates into CAWRDWRGRNSPLHF.

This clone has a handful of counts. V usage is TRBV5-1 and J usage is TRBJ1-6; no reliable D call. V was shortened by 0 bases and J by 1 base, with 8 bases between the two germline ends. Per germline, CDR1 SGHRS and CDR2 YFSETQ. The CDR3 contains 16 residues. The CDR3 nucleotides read TGCGCCAGCAGCTTGGCTGGGAGGTCCTATAATTCACCCCTCCACTTT. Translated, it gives CASSLAGRSYNSPLHF.

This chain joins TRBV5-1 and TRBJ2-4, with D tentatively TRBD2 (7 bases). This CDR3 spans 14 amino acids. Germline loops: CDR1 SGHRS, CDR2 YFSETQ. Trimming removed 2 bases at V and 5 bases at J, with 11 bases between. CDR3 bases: TGCGCCAGCAGCTTCGGGGGGCCTGAAAACATTCAGTACTTC. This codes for CASSFGGPENIQYF. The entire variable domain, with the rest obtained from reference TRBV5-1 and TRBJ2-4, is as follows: KAGVTQTPRYLIKTRGQQVTLSCSPISGHRSVSWYQQTPGQGLQFLFEYFSETQRNKGNFPGRFSGRQFSNSRSEMNVSTLELGDSALYLCASSFGGPENIQYFGAGTRLSVL.

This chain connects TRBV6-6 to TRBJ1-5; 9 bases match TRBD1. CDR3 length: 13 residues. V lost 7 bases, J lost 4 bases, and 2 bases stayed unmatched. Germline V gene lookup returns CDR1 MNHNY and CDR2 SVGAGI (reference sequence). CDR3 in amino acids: CASTQGANQPQHF. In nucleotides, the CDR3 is TGTGCCAGCACACAGGGGGCAAATCAGCCCCAGCATTTT.

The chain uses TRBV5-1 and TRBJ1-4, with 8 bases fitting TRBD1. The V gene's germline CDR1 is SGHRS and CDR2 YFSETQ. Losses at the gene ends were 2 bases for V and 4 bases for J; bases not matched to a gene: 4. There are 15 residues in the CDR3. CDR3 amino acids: CASSFDRGHNEKLFF. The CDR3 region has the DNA TGCGCCAGCAGCTTTGACAGGGGCCATAATGAAAAACTGTTTTTT.

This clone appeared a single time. The chain's CDR3 is CASSFGTGATNEKLFF. The CDR3 DNA sequence: TGTGCCAGCAGCTTTGGGACAGGGGCAACTAATGAAAAACTGTTTTTT. This chain links TRBV5-8 with TRBJ1-4, with TRBD1 matching 10 bases. The V gene's germline CDR1 is SGHTS and CDR2 YDEGEE. V trimming: 2 bases; J trimming: 0 bases; junction bases outside the gene matches: 1. The CDR3 totals 16 residues.

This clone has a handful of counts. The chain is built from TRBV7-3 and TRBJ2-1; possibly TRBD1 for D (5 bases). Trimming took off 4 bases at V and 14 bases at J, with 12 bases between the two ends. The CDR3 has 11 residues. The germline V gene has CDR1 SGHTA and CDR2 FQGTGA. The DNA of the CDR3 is TGTGCCAGCAGCTCAGGGTTCGACAAGTTCTTC. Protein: CASSSGFDKFF.

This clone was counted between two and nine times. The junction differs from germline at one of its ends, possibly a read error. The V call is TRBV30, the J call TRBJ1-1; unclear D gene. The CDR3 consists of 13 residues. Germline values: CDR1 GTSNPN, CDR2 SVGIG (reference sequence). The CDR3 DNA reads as TGTGCCTGGAGGGCCGGGGTGAAGACTGAAGCTTTCTTT. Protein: CAWRAGVKTEAFF.

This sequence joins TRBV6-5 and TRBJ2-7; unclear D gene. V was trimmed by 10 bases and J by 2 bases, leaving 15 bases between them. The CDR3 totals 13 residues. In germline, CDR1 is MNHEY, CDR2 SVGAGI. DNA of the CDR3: TGTGCCACCCTTAACCGGGTCCCCTACGAGCAGTACTTC. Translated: CATLNRVPYEQYF.

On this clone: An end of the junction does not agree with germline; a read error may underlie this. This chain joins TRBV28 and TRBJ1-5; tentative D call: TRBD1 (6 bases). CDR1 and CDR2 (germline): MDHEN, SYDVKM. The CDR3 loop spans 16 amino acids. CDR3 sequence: CASTLGGINSNQPPHF. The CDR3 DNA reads TGTGCCAGCACCCTAGGGGGAATTAATAGCAATCAGCCCCCGCATTTT.

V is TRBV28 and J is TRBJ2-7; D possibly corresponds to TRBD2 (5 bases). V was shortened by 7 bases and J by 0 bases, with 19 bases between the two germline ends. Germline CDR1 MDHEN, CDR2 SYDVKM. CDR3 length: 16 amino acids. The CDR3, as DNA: TGTGCCAGCACACTAGACGGAGCGGCCAGCTCCTACGAGCAGTACTTC. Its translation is CASTLDGAASSYEQYF.

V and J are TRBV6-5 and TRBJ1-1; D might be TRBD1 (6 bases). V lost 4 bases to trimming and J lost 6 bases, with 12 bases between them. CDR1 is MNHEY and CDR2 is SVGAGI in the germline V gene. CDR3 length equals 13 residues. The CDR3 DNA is TGTGCCAGCAGTTTCCCAGGGGTGGCTGAAGCTTTCTTT. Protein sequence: CASSFPGVAEAFF.

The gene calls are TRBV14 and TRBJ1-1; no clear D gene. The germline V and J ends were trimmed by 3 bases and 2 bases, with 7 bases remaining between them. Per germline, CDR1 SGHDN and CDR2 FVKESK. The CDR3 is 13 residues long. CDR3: CASSHLENTEAFF. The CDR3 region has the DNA TGTGCCAGCAGCCATTTAGAAAACACTGAAGCTTTCTTT.

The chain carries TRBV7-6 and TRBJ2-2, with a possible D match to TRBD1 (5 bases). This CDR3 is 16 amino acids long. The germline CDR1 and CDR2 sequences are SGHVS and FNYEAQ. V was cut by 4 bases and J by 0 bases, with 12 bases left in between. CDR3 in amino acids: CASSSKTEPNTGELFF. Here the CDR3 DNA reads TGTGCCAGCAGCTCCAAGACAGAGCCGAACACCGGGGAGCTGTTTTTT.